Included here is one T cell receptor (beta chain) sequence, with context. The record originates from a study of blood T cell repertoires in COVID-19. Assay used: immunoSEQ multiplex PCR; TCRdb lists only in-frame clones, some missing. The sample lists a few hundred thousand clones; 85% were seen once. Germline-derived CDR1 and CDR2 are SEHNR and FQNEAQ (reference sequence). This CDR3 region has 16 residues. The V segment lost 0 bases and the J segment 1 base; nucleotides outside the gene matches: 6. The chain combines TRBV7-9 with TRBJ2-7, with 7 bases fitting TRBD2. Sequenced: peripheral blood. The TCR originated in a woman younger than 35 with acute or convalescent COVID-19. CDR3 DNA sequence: TGTGCCAGCAGCTTAGCGAAGCGGGGCCGTTCCTACGAGCAGTACTTC. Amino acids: CASSLAKRGRSYEQYF. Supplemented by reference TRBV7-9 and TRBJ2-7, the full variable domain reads DTGVSQNPRHKITKRGQNVTFRCDPISEHNRLYWYRQTLGQGPEFLTYFQNEAQLEKSRLLSDRFSAERPKGSFSTLEIQRTEQGDSAMYLCASSLAKRGRSYEQYFGPGTRLTVT.